These 30 T cell receptor beta chains came from one sample sequenced in a study of T cells in tuberculosis. Some clones are missing from TCRdb's copy, which holds only in-frame ones; the method was immunoSEQ multiplex PCR. This table has 25,000 to 40,000 clones, less than 95% appearing once. The sequenced material came from PBMCs. The receptors originated from a donor aged 10 to 29 with latent tuberculosis or without tuberculosis infection. Some clones in this sample may be carry-over from other donors' samples.

This chain's CDR3 is CASSTGLAGGNEQFF. CDR3 nucleotide sequence: TGTGCCAGTAGTACGGGACTAGCGGGAGGGAATGAGCAGTTCTTC. This sequence joins TRBV19 and TRBJ2-1; TRBD2 matches 16 bases. The CDR3 extends over 15 amino acids. Germline V lookup: CDR1 LNHDA, CDR2 SQIVND (reference sequence). With 4 bases clipped from V and 7 bases from J, the junction kept 1 base outside the gene matches. Full variable domain (rest looked up from reference TRBV19 and TRBJ2-1): DGGITQSPKYLFRKEGQNVTLSCEQNLNHDAMYWYRQDPGQGLRLIYYSQIVNDFQKGDIAEGYSVSREKKESFPLTVTSAQKNPTAFYLCASSTGLAGGNEQFFGPGTRLTVL.

The genes are TRBV5-1 and TRBJ2-5; possibly TRBD1 for D (5 bases). This CDR3 has 13 amino acids. Trimming removed 1 base from V and 6 bases from J, with 10 bases in between. Germline assignment: CDR1 SGHRS and CDR2 YFSETQ. The CDR3 DNA is TGCGCCAGCAGCTTGAGTTTGGGGCAGACCCAGTACTTC. Translating it yields CASSLSLGQTQYF.

V gene TRBV11-2 combines with J gene TRBJ1-4, with 7 bases matching TRBD1. Looked up from germline, CDR1 is SGHAT and CDR2 is FQNNGV. The CDR3 has 14 amino acids. With 4 bases clipped from V and 8 bases from J, the junction kept 7 bases outside the gene matches. DNA for the CDR3: TGTGCCAGCAGCTCGGGACAGATAAGCGAAAAACTGTTTTTT. As protein: CASSSGQISEKLFF.

The genes are TRBV2 and TRBJ1-1; TRBD1 matches at 7 bases. There are 14 residues in the CDR3. J gave up 4 bases and V 7 bases, and 9 bases lay outside the gene matches. The germline CDR1 and CDR2 sequences are SNHLY and FYNNEI. The CDR3 nucleotides read TGTGCCAGCACTACGGCCCAGGGGGGCACTGAAGCTTTCTTT. Its protein is CASTTAQGGTEAFF.

This sequence joins TRBV7-8 and TRBJ1-1; 9 positions match TRBD1. The CDR3 runs to 15 residues. CDR1 and CDR2 from the germline V gene are SGHVS and FQNEAQ. The V and J ends lost 5 bases and 4 bases, in that order; junction bases with no gene match: 8. This CDR3 reads CASSRDRAFGTEAFF. In nucleotides, the CDR3 is TGTGCCAGCAGCCGGGACAGGGCCTTTGGCACTGAAGCTTTCTTT.

The rearrangement links TRBV27 to TRBJ2-7; TRBD2 matches at 7 bases. The germline V gene has CDR1 MNHEY and CDR2 SMNVEV (reference sequence). Germline trimming cut 2 bases from V and 6 bases from J; bases unmatched to any gene: 7. The CDR3 runs 14 residues. DNA of the CDR3: TGTGCCAGCAGTTTAGCGGGAACTAGCGCCGAGCAGTACTTC. Protein: CASSLAGTSAEQYF.

This chain connects TRBV7-9 to TRBJ2-7, with 9 bases lining up with TRBD1. There are 16 residues in the CDR3. The junction had 6 bases not matched to a gene; V was cut back by 1 base and J by 2 bases. The V gene's germline CDR1 is SEHNR and CDR2 FQNEAQ (reference sequence). The CDR3 nucleotides read TGTGCCAGCAGCTTAGTCGGACAGGGGACTACCTACGAGCAGTACTTC. It yields the protein CASSLVGQGTTYEQYF.

The chain couples TRBV30 to TRBJ2-1; 11 bases line up with TRBD2. This CDR3 spans 15 amino acids. The junction had 3 bases not matched to a gene; V was cut back by 5 bases and J by 0 bases. Germline values: CDR1 GTSNPN, CDR2 SVGIG (reference sequence). The CDR3 nucleotides are TGTGCCTGGGACGGACTAGCGGGCTCCTACAATGAGCAGTTCTTC. Translation: CAWDGLAGSYNEQFF.

The chain carries TRBV11-2 and TRBJ1-3; possibly TRBD1 for D (6 bases). The CDR3 totals 17 residues. The V end was cut by 3 bases, the J end by 0 bases, with 15 bases between. CDR1 is SGHAT, CDR2 FQNNGV, per germline. DNA of the CDR3: TGTGCCAGCAGCTTCCATAGGGGGAGCCGCTCTGGAAACACCATATATTTT. This gives the protein CASSFHRGSRSGNTIYF.

The chain carries TRBV10-3 and TRBJ2-2, with D perhaps TRBD1 (5 bases). The CDR3 runs 13 residues. Germline lookup yields CDR1 ENHRY and CDR2 SYGVKD. V lost 10 bases and J lost 7, with 16 bases in between. CDR3 coding DNA: TGTGCCAGTCAACTCTCAGGGTTCGGGGAGCTGTTTTTT. Translation gives CASQLSGFGELFF.

The chain joins TRBV7-9 to TRBJ1-4; D might be TRBD1 (6 bases). This CDR3 is 15 amino acids long. The germline CDR1 and CDR2 sequences are SEHNR and FQNEAQ (reference sequence). Deletions cut 5 bases from V and 3 bases from J, with 13 bases between. Here the CDR3 DNA reads TGTGCCAGCAGCACCACAGGGTCGGCTAATGAAAAACTGTTTTTT. Residues: CASSTTGSANEKLFF.

The V gene is TRBV19, the J gene TRBJ2-7; perhaps TRBD1 as D (5 bases). V was cut by 5 bases and J by 0 bases, with 29 bases left in between. Germline CDR1 is LNHDA and CDR2 is SQIVND (reference sequence). The CDR3 consists of 20 residues. The CDR3 protein is CASSPPRSSPRVQPSYEQYF. The CDR3 nucleotides are TGTGCCAGTAGTCCGCCCCGCTCCAGCCCCAGGGTACAGCCCTCCTACGAGCAGTACTTC.

The chain has TRBV29-1 and TRBJ1-1, with a tentative D call TRBD1 (6 bases). The germline V gene has CDR1 SQVTM and CDR2 ANQGSEA. This CDR3 is built from 12 residues. With 7 bases removed from V and 4 bases from J, the gap between germline ends came to 13 bases. The CDR3 spells CSAHTGPTEAFF. In nucleotides, the CDR3 is TGCAGCGCCCATACAGGGCCCACTGAAGCTTTCTTT.

This chain's CDR3 is CASSERTGEGDEQYF. CDR3 DNA: TGTGCCAGCAGTGAACGGACAGGGGAAGGTGACGAGCAGTACTTC. The chain employs TRBV6-1 and TRBJ2-7, with 9 bases fitting TRBD1. Trimming removed 2 bases from V and 5 bases from J; junction bases left unmatched: 7. The CDR3 covers 15 residues. Germline V gene sequence: CDR1 MNHNS, CDR2 SASEGT.

This chain connects TRBV5-1 to TRBJ2-3, with TRBD2 matching 14 bases. Trimming cost V 4 bases and J 6 bases; bases outside gene matches: 7. CDR3 length: 16 residues. Germline-derived CDR1 and CDR2 are SGHRS and YFSETQ. The CDR3 region has the DNA TGCGCCAGCAGCCTAGGGACTAGCGGGAGTTTTGATACGCAGTATTTT. Amino acid sequence: CASSLGTSGSFDTQYF.

This clone was seen only a few times. The chain joins TRBV7-9 to TRBJ1-1; D gene ambiguous. With 5 bases removed from V and 4 bases from J, the gap between germline ends came to 14 bases. This CDR3 comprises 14 residues. CDR1 and CDR2 from the germline V gene are SEHNR and FQNEAQ (reference sequence). Here the CDR3 DNA reads TGTGCCAGCAGCCGGGAGTCCCCGAGCACTGAAGCTTTCTTT. Protein sequence: CASSRESPSTEAFF.

The chain uses TRBV30 and TRBJ1-1, with a possible D match to TRBD1 (6 bases). This CDR3 region has 13 residues. The germline CDR1 and CDR2 sequences are GTSNPN and SVGIG (reference sequence). Between the trimmed V and J ends, which lost 7 bases and 4 bases, there was a span of 16 bases. The CDR3 here is CASPGGGATEAFF. The CDR3 region has the DNA TGTGCCTCCCCCGGAGGGGGGGCCACTGAAGCTTTCTTT.

The chain joins TRBV18 to TRBJ1-1, with 7 bases aligning to TRBD1. CDR1 is KGHSH, CDR2 LQKENI, per germline. V was clipped by 3 bases and J by 0 bases; unmatched bases: 4. There are 15 residues in the CDR3. CDR3 protein: CASSPQTGMNTEAFF. The CDR3 nucleotides read TGTGCCAGCTCACCGCAGACAGGGATGAACACTGAAGCTTTCTTT. Full variable domain (missing parts from reference TRBV18 and TRBJ1-1): NAGVMQNPRHLVRRRGQEARLRCSPMKGHSHVYWYRQLPEEGLKFMVYLQKENIIDESGMPKERFSAEFPKEGPSILRIQQVVRGDSAAYFCASSPQTGMNTEAFFGQGTRLTVV.

This clone was counted a few times. The chain carries TRBV6-1 and TRBJ1-5; 8 bases agree with TRBD1. The ends lost 7 bases at V and 7 bases at J; junction bases unmatched: 9. This CDR3 is 14 amino acids long. Germline CDR1 is MNHNS and CDR2 is SASEGT. This CDR3 reads CASKYQGAGQPQHF. For the CDR3, the DNA is TGTGCCAGCAAGTATCAGGGGGCAGGCCAGCCCCAGCATTTT.

This clone was detected a few times. The CDR3 protein is CASSQTLNTGELFF. The DNA of the CDR3 is TGTGCCAGCAGCCAGACTCTGAACACCGGGGAGCTGTTTTTT. The V call is TRBV5-4, the J call TRBJ2-2; D is ambiguous. Between the trimmed V and J ends, which lost 4 bases and 1 base, there was a span of 8 bases. CDR1 SGHNT and CDR2 YYREEE come from the germline V gene (reference sequence). The CDR3 runs to 14 residues.

V is TRBV10-3 and J is TRBJ2-1; D unresolved. Trimming took off 3 bases at V and 2 bases at J, with 11 bases between the two ends. Germline CDR1 reads ENHRY; CDR2 reads SYGVKD. This CDR3 contains 15 residues. Here the CDR3 reads CAISDTHSTYNEQFF. CDR3 in DNA: TGTGCCATCAGTGACACTCATAGTACCTACAATGAGCAGTTCTTC.

V is TRBV9 and J is TRBJ2-5; TRBD1 matches 9 bases. J was trimmed by 5 bases and V by 0 bases; bases with no gene match: 5. Germline V CDR1 and CDR2: SGDLS, YYNGEE. The CDR3 has 15 residues. The CDR3 spells CASSVGQTGGETQYF. CDR3 nucleotides: TGTGCCAGCAGCGTAGGACAGACAGGGGGGGAGACCCAGTACTTC. Based on the CDR3 plus reference TRBV9 and TRBJ2-5, the full variable domain is DSGVTQTPKHLITATGQRVTLRCSPRSGDLSVYWYQQSLDQGLQFLIQYYNGEERAKGNILERFSAQQFPDLHSELNLSSLELGDSALYFCASSVGQTGGETQYFGPGTRLLVL.

The chain employs TRBV7-9 and TRBJ2-7; D might be TRBD2 (7 bases). V lost 1 base and J lost 5, with 21 bases in between. Per the germline V gene, CDR1 is SEHNR and CDR2 is FQNEAQ (reference sequence). The CDR3 runs to 17 residues. The CDR3 region is CASSLERWGGGRDEQYF. As DNA, the CDR3 is TGTGCCAGCAGCTTAGAGCGCTGGGGAGGGGGAAGAGACGAGCAGTACTTC. Complete variable domain (other parts from reference TRBV7-9 and TRBJ2-7): DTGVSQNPRHKITKRGQNVTFRCDPISEHNRLYWYRQTLGQGPEFLTYFQNEAQLEKSRLLSDRFSAERPKGSFSTLEIQRTEQGDSAMYLCASSLERWGGGRDEQYFGPGTRLTVT.

This clone appeared once. The chain has TRBV27 and TRBJ2-1, with TRBD2 matching 9 bases. The CDR3 loop spans 15 amino acids. Germline V CDR1 and CDR2: MNHEY, SMNVEV (reference sequence). V lost 2 bases, J lost 7 bases, and 6 bases stayed unmatched. The CDR3 DNA reads TGTGCCAGCAGTTTACAGCTAGCGGGGATGAATGAGCAGTTCTTC. Amino acid sequence: CASSLQLAGMNEQFF.

The chain employs TRBV18 and TRBJ2-1; 10 bases are a match to TRBD2. Unmatched junction bases numbered 7, after V lost 6 bases and J lost 5 bases. CDR1 and CDR2 from the germline V gene are KGHSH and LQKENI. The CDR3 contains 15 residues. The DNA of the CDR3 is TGTGCCAGCTCGCCTAGCGGGAGAAGCAACAATGAGCAGTTCTTC. Its protein is CASSPSGRSNNEQFF.

V is TRBV28 and J is TRBJ1-2; D gene uncertain. V was cut by 7 bases and J by 7 bases, with 10 bases left in between. The CDR3 length is 11 residues. Germline loops: CDR1 MDHEN, CDR2 SYDVKM. The CDR3 protein is CASNGVAGYTF. For the CDR3, the DNA is TGTGCCAGCAACGGGGTCGCTGGCTACACCTTC.

The J gene is TRBJ2-1, the V gene TRBV15; D might be TRBD1 (6 bases). The V end was cut by 5 bases, the J end by 0 bases, with 20 bases between. The germline CDR1 and CDR2 sequences are LNHNV and YYDKDF (reference sequence). This CDR3 has 18 amino acids. CDR3 nucleotides: TGTGCCACCAGCTCCTCGGGGTTCTGGGGGCCCTCCTACAATGAGCAGTTCTTC. It is translated as CATSSSGFWGPSYNEQFF.

This clone is a singleton in its sample. The rearrangement joins TRBV5-1 to TRBJ1-2; 7 bases fit TRBD1. This CDR3 spans 15 amino acids. The germline V gene encodes CDR1 SGHRS and CDR2 YFSETQ. J gave up 1 base and V 5 bases, and 8 bases lay outside the gene matches. The DNA of the CDR3 is TGCGCCAGCAGACAGACAGGGTTGGGTAACTATGGCTACACCTTC. The encoded protein is CASRQTGLGNYGYTF.

Comments on this clone: Mismatch with germline at one junction end may stem from a read error. The chain employs TRBV7-9 and TRBJ2-2, with D possibly matching TRBD1 (6 bases). The CDR3 spans 17 residues. Germline V gene data show CDR1 as SEHNR and CDR2 as FQNEAQ (reference sequence). The CDR3 DNA reads as TGCACGCTCCGAGGTTCCGATGAGGGGGCGAACACCGGGGAGCTGTTTTTT. Amino acids: CTLRGSDEGANTGELFF.

The V call is TRBV9, the J call TRBJ1-2, with 7 bases lining up with TRBD1. CDR3 length: 13 amino acids. Germline lookup yields CDR1 SGDLS and CDR2 YYNGEE. Unmatched junction bases numbered 9, after V lost 2 bases and J lost 11 bases. In DNA form, the CDR3 reads TGTGCCAGCAGCGTGCGAGACAGGGACGGTTACACCTTC. Translating gives CASSVRDRDGYTF.